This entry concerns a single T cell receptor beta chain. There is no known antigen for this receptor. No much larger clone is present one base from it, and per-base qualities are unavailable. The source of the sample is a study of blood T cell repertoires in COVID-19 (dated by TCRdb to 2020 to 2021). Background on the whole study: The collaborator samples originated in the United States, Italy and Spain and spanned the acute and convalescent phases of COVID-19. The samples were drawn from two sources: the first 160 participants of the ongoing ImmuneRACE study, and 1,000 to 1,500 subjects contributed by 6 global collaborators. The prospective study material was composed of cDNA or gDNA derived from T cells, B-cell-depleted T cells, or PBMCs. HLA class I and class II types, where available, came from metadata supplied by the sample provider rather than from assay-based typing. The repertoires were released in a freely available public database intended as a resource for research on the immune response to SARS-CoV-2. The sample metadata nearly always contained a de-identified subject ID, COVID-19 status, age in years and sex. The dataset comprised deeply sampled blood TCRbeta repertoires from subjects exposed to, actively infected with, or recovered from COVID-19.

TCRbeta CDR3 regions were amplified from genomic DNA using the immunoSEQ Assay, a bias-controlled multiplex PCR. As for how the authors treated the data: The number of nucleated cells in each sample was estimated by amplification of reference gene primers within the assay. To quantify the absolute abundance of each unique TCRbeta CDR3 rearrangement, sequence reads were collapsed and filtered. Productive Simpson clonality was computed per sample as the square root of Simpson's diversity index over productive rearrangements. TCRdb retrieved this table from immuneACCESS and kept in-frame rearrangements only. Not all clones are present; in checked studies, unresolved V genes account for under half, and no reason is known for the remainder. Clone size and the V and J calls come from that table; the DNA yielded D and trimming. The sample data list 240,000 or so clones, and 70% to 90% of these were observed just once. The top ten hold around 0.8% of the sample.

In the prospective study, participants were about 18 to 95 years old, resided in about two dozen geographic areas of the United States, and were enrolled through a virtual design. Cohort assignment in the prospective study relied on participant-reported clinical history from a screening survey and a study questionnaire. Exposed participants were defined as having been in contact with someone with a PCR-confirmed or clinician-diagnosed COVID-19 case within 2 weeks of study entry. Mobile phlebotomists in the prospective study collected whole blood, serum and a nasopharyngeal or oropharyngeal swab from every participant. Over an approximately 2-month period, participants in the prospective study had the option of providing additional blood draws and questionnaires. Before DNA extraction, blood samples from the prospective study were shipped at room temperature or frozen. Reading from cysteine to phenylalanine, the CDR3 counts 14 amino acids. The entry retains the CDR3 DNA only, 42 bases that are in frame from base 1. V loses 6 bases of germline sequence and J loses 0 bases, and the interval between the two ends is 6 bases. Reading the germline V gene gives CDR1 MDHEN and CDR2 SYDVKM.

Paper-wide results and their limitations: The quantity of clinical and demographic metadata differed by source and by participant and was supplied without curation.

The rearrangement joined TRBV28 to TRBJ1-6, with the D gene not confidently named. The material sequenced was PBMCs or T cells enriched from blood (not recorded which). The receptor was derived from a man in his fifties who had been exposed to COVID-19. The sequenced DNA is TGTGCCAGCAGCCCCCGCTCCTATAATTCACCCCTCCACTTT. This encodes CASSPRSYNSPLHF.